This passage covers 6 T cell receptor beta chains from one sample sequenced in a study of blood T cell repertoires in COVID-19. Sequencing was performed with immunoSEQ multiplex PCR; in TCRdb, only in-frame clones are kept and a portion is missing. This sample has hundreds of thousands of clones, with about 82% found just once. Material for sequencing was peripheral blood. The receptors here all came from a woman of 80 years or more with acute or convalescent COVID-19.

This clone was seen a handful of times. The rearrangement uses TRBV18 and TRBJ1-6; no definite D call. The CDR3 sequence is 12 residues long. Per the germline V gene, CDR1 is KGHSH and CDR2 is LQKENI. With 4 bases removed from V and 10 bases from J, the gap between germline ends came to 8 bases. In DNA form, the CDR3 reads TGTGCCAGCTCACTTCCCCCGTCACCCCTCCACTTT. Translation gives CASSLPPSPLHF.

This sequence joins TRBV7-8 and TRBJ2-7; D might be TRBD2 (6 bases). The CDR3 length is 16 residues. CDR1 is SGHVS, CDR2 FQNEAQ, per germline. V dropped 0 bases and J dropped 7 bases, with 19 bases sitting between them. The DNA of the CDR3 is TGTGCCAGCAGCTTAGCGACCAGGGCCGACCGGGAGGAGCAGTACTTC. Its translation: CASSLATRADREEQYF. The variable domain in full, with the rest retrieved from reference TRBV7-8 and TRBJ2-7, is GAGVSQSPRYKVAKRGQDVALRCDPISGHVSLFWYQQALGQGPEFLTYFQNEAQLDKSGLPSDRFFAERPEGSVSTLKIQRTQQEDSAVYLCASSLATRADREEQYFGPGTRLTVT.

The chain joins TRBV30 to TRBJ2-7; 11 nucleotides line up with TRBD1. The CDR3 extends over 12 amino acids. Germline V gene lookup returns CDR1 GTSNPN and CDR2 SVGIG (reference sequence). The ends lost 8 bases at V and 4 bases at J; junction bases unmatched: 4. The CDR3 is CAGDRGLYEQYF. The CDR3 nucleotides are TGTGCCGGGGACAGGGGGTTGTACGAGCAGTACTTC.

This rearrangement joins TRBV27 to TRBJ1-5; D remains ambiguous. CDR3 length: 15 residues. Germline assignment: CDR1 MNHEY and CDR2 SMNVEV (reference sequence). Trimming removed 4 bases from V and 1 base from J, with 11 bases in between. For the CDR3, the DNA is TGTGCCAGCAGTTCCTCCGCGGCAAGCAATCAGCCCCAGCATTTT. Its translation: CASSSSAASNQPQHF.

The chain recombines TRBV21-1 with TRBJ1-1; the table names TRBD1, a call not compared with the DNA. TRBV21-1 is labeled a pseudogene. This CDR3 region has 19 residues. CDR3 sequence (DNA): TGTGCCAGCAGCAAGGGGCGCGGCCAGGGGGCGAGTCTTACCACTGAAGCTTTCTTT. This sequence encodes CASSKGRGQGASLTTEAFF.

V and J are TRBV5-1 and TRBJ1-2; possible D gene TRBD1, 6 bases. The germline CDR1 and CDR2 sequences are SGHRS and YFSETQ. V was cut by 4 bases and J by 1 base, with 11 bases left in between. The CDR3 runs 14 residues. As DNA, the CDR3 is TGCGCCAGCAGCGTTGACAGGCTTAACTATGGCTACACCTTC. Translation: CASSVDRLNYGYTF.